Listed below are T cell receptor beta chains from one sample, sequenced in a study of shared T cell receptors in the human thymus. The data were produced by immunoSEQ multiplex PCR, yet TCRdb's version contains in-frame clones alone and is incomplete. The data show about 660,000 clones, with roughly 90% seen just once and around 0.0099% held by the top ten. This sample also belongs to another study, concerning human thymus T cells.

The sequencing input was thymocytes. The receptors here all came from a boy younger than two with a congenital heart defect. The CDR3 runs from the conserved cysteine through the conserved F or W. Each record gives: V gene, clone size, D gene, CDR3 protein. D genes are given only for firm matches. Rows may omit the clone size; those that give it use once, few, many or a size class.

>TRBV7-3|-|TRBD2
CASSQGIPGAGGIDTQYF
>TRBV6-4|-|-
CASRPGASDRALSTDTQYF
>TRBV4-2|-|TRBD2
CASSQGPSGPSTGELFF
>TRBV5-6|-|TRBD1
CASSYPNRGRGQFF
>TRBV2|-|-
CASRGRSYEQYF
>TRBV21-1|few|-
CASGGTSGSRNPSEQFF
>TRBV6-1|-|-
CASSEPRGLDYEQYF
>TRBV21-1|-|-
CASSKESGRGPTDTQYF
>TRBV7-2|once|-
CASSQGGLVRYEQYF
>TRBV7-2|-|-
CASSLDGSVTSYEQYF
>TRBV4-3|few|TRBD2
CASSQEWGATSGYNEQFF
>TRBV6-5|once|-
CASSYSQGNYGYTF
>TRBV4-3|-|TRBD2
CATSGNGGRADTQYF
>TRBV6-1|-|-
CASSVGQPVKNIQYF
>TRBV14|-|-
CASSHSDSRSGANVLTF
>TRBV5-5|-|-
CASSSPRGETQYF
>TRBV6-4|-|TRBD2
CARGLAGVNEQFF
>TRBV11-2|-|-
CASTPRESDEQYF
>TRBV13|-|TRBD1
CASRGHLFHRGRDTEAFF
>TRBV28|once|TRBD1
CASSFSGDRATDTQYF
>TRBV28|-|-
CASGERRRNTEAFF
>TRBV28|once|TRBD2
CASSPGTSGRKVVGEQYF
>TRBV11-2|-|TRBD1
CASSLVRQGGMNTEAFF
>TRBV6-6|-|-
CASLLGRPSTDTQYF
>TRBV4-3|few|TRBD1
CASSQGTGEVSGNTIYF
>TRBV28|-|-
CASSIQGYEQYF
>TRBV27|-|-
CASKSGQTYEQYF
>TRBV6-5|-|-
CASRRTVGATDTQYF
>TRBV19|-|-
CASRGDKDRNSSYEQYF
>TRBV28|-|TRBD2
CASSLIGRGEQFF
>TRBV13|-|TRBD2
CASSLGGTSGTQETQYF
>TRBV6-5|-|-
CASRDNREGNTIYF
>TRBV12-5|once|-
CASGLVRDEQYF
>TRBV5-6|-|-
CASSWYSTRSYNEQFF
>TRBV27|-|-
CASSHGPPMKQYF
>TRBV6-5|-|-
CASSSLGNTEAFF
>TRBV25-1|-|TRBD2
CASSAPLGGGCGGQYF
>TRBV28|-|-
CASSLGVTRDTSYEQYF
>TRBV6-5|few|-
CASSYGASPTDTQYF
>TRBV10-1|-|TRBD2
CAVGTSGSDSNTGELFF
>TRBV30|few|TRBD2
CAGTSDQETQYF
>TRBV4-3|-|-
CASSRLLSGGFSGANVLTF